This T cell receptor (beta chain) is from a study of CXCR3-negative and CXCR3-positive naive CD8 T cells. The authors made the TRB cDNA libraries by 5' RACE using UMI labels. TCRdb reanalyzed the 5' RACE reads and collapses them to one entry per CDR3 protein, without DNA. The sample totals thousands of distinct CDR3 sequences; its top ten clones hold about 1.4%. Study findings and constraints: Naive CXCR3-positive cells had TRB CDR3s more hydrophobic than those of CXCR3-negative naive cells.

The sorter processed each CD8+ T cell subset in triplicate at over 250,000 cells apiece. This CDR3 contains 18 residues. CDR1 and CDR2 from the germline V gene are LGHNA and YSLEER. For this clonotype: What it binds is not known.

The chain carries TRBV4-3 and TRBJ2-1; without DNA, the TCRdb call of TRBD2 cannot be checked. The sequence came from a human donor in good health. Some clones in this sample may be carry-over from other donors' samples. Specimen: naive CXCR3+ CD8+ T cells from blood. Indicated subset: CD45RO-CCR7+CD27+CD95- naive CD8+ T cells expressing CXCR3 (TNR3+). This CDR3 reads CASSQDAIRASGRNEQFF.